A selection of T cell receptor beta chains follows, all from one sample in a study of T cell responses to AZD1222 COVID-19 vaccine. Here immunoSEQ multiplex PCR was the method, and the copy in TCRdb shows in-frame clones only, minus some. The table records some 36,000 clones, about 89% of them present only once. The source material was peripheral blood, sampled on day 0 of AZD1222 vaccination. Receptor source: an adult in good health. Both conserved end residues are part of each CDR3. The order of the fields is J gene, clone size, V gene, D gene, CDR3 protein, CDR3 DNA. D genes are given only for firm matches. Rows give clone size only sometimes, using once, few, many, or a class for an expanded clone.

J: TRBJ1-1; size: .; V: TRBV5-4; D: .; CDR3: CASSPQWDTEAFF; DNA: TGTGCCAGCAGCCCTCAGTGGGACACTGAAGCTTTCTTT
J: TRBJ1-6; size: .; V: TRBV19; D: .; CDR3: CASTPSPANSPLHF; DNA: TGTGCCAGTACGCCGAGCCCTGCAAATTCACCCCTCCACTTT
J: TRBJ2-2; size: .; V: TRBV3-1/TRBV3-2; D: .; CDR3: CASSLTGELFF; DNA: TGTGCCAGCAGCCTGACAGGGGAGCTGTTTTTT
J: TRBJ1-4; size: .; V: TRBV6-5; D: .; CDR3: CASSPRVDEKLFF; DNA: TGTGCCAGCAGCCCCAGGGTGGATGAAAAACTGTTTTTT
J: TRBJ1-3; size: .; V: TRBV4-3; D: .; CDR3: CASSPGVERGAGNTIYF; DNA: TGCGCCAGCAGCCCGGGGGTAGAACGAGGGGCAGGAAACACCATATATTTT
J: TRBJ1-1; size: .; V: TRBV7-3; D: .; CDR3: CASSAQGRSEAFF; DNA: TGTGCCAGCAGCGCACAGGGCCGCTCGGAAGCTTTCTTT
J: TRBJ2-2; size: .; V: TRBV3-1/TRBV3-2; D: .; CDR3: CASSQVNTGELFF; DNA: TGTGCCAGCAGCCAAGTTAACACCGGGGAGCTGTTTTTT
J: TRBJ2-7; size: .; V: TRBV9; D: TRBD1; CDR3: CASNPGTGSYEQYF; DNA: TGTGCCAGCAACCCCGGGACAGGGTCCTACGAGCAGTACTTC
J: TRBJ2-2; size: .; V: TRBV7-8; D: TRBD2; CDR3: CATSTSGSRGGELFF; DNA: TGTGCCACATCAACTAGCGGGAGTCGAGGCGGGGAGCTGTTTTTT
J: TRBJ2-2; size: .; V: TRBV5-1; D: .; CDR3: CASSLGRDYTGELFF; DNA: TGCGCCAGCAGCTTGGGCAGGGATTACACCGGGGAGCTGTTTTTT
J: TRBJ1-6; size: .; V: TRBV13; D: .; CDR3: CASSLRVNNSPLHF; DNA: TGTGCCAGCAGCTTGAGGGTCAATAATTCACCCCTCCACTTT
J: TRBJ2-1; size: .; V: TRBV25-1; D: .; CDR3: CASSESGLRNEQFF; DNA: TGTGCCAGCAGTGAATCGGGGCTGCGCAATGAGCAGTTCTTC
J: TRBJ2-7; size: .; V: TRBV4-3; D: .; CDR3: CASSQDLSYEQYF; DNA: TGCGCCAGCAGCCAAGATCTGAGCTACGAGCAGTACTTC
J: TRBJ1-4; size: .; V: TRBV4-3; D: .; CDR3: CASSQDTWATNEKLFF; DNA: TGCGCCAGCAGCCAAGATACATGGGCAACTAATGAAAAACTGTTTTTT
J: TRBJ2-7; size: .; V: TRBV20-1; D: TRBD2; CDR3: CSASSGTIPYEQYF; DNA: TGCAGTGCTAGTTCAGGGACTATTCCCTACGAGCAGTACTTC
J: TRBJ1-5; size: .; V: TRBV29-1; D: .; CDR3: CSVGGRGGQPQHF; DNA: TGCAGCGTGGGAGGGCGGGGAGGACAGCCCCAGCATTTT
J: TRBJ1-1; size: .; V: TRBV7-2; D: .; CDR3: CASSLEQASTEAFF; DNA: TGTGCCAGCAGCTTAGAGCAAGCGTCCACTGAAGCTTTCTTT
J: TRBJ1-2; size: .; V: TRBV7-8; D: .; CDR3: CASSKGVGGKLSGYTF; DNA: TGTGCCAGCAGCAAAGGCGTCGGGGGCAAACTGAGTGGCTACACCTTC
J: TRBJ1-3; size: few; V: TRBV10-1; D: .; CDR3: CASSESILGNTIYF; DNA: TGCGCCAGCAGTGAGTCGATATTGGGAAACACCATATATTTT
J: TRBJ2-1; size: once; V: TRBV6-4; D: .; CDR3: CASSELAGEGYNEQFF; DNA: TGTGCCAGCAGTGAGTTGGCAGGGGAGGGTTACAATGAGCAGTTCTTC
J: TRBJ2-7; size: .; V: TRBV7-2; D: TRBD1; CDR3: CASSPTGGAGEQYF; DNA: TGTGCCAGCAGCCCGACAGGGGGCGCGGGGGAGCAGTACTTC
J: TRBJ2-7; size: .; V: TRBV6-6; D: TRBD2; CDR3: CASTPGTSGYEQYF; DNA: TGTGCCAGCACCCCCGGGACTAGCGGCTACGAGCAGTACTTC